This TCR beta chain emerged from a study of T cells in Graves' hyperthyroidism and ophthalmopathy. On the study more broadly: Sampling of peripheral blood happened at initial diagnosis, prior to any treatment.

There are many counts of this clonotype. Germline CDR1 reads SGHTA; CDR2 reads FQGNSA. V was clipped by 5 bases and J by 4 bases; unmatched bases: 15. The CDR3 loop spans 18 amino acids. Each patient was aged 18 to 65 and had newly diagnosed hyperthyroidism of under 2 months' duration. Isolation of PBMCs was performed on 8 to 10 ml fresh peripheral blood. TCR beta CDR3 region amplification was performed from RNA transcripts. Researchers ran a first-round RT-PCR on the TCR CDR3 using the HTBI primer set. One entry per CDR3 protein results from TCRdb running MiXCR on the multiplex PCR reads. The table includes some 440,000 distinct CDR3 sequences, 15% to 17% detected once.

This clonotype originated in a young woman with Graves' hyperthyroidism. Sample: blood. This rearrangement joins TRBV7-2 to TRBJ2-2; 8 nucleotides align to TRBD2. CDR3 nucleotide sequence: TGTGCCAGCAGCCCCCGGGGGGGAGGAAGATCTGGCACCGGGGAGCTGTTTTTT. It translates to CASSPRGGGRSGTGELFF.